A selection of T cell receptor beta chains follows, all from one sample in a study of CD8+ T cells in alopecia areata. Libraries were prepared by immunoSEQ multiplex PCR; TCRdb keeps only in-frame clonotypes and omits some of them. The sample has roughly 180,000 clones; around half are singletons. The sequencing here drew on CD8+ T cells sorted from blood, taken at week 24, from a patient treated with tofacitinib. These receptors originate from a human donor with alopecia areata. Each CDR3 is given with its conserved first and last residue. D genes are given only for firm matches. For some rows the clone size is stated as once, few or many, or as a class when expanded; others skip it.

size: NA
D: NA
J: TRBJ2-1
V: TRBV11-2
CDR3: CASGPGPNEDEQFF
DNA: TGTGCCAGCGGTCCGGGACCGAACGAGGATGAGCAGTTCTTC

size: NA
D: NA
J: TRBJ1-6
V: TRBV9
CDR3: CASSVGTADSPLHF
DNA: TGTGCCAGCAGCGTAGGGACGGCGGATTCACCCCTCCACTTT

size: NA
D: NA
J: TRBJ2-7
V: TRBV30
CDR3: CAWAGSGTNSYEQYF
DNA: TGTGCCTGGGCAGGGTCAGGGACAAATTCCTACGAGCAGTACTTC

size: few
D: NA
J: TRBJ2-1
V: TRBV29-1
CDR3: CSVVRQGNEQFF
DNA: TGCAGCGTTGTTCGCCAGGGGAATGAGCAGTTCTTC

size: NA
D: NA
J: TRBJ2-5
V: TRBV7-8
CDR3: CASSPSRKETQYF
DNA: TGTGCCAGCAGCCCTTCCCGCAAAGAGACCCAGTACTTC

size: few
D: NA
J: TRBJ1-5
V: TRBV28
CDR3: CASSPQGNPQPQHF
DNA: TGTGCCAGCAGTCCCCAGGGCAACCCACAGCCCCAGCATTTT

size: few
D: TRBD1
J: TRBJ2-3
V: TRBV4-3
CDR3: CASSQNGQVNTDTQYF
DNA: TGCGCCAGCAGCCAAAACGGACAGGTCAACACAGATACGCAGTATTTT

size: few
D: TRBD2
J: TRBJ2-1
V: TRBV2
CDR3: CASSELAGGTSSYNEQFF
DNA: TGTGCCAGCAGTGAATTAGCGGGGGGCACGAGCTCCTACAATGAGCAGTTCTTC

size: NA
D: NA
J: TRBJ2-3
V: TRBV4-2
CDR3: CASSQESDGRGADTQYF
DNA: TGTGCCAGCAGCCAAGAGAGTGACGGTAGGGGGGCAGATACGCAGTATTTT

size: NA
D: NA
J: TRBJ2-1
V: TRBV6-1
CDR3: CASSEGYQGYEQFF
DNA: TGTGCCAGCAGTGAGGGTTACCAGGGCTATGAGCAGTTCTTC

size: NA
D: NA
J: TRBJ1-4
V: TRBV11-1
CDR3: CASSLTRMDEKLFF
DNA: TGTGCCAGCAGCCTGACCCGAATGGATGAAAAACTGTTTTTT

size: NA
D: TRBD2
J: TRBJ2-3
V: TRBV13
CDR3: CASSQKIDLGGGTADTQYF
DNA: TGTGCCAGCAGCCAAAAAATAGATCTTGGCGGGGGGACCGCAGATACGCAGTATTTT

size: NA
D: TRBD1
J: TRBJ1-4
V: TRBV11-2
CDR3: CASSSTGDKLFF
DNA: TGTGCCAGCAGCTCGACAGGGGATAAACTGTTTTTT

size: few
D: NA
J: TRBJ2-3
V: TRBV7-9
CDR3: CASSLGIDTQYF
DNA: TGTGCCAGCAGCTTAGGAATAGATACGCAGTATTTT